Sequencing of this T cell receptor beta chain was carried out in a study of vaccination and CD4 T cells after COVID-19. TCRdb ran MiXCR on the PCR reads and lists one entry per CDR3 protein. The sample yields 20,000 to 25,000 distinct CDR3 sequences, around 57% seen once. This clonotype was counted a few times. Trimming took 4 bases from V and 1 from J, leaving 9 bases between them. CDR3 length: 14 residues. Germline assignment: CDR1 LGHNA and CDR2 YNFKEQ. The material was CD4+ T cells from blood, obtained before SARS-CoV-2 vaccination. The TCR originated in a human donor who had recovered from COVID-19. The chain employs TRBV4-2 and TRBJ2-3, with TRBD2 as a possible D gene (5 bases). The CDR3 reads CASSRGRGTDTQYF. The CDR3 DNA sequence: TGTGCCAGCAGCCGAGGGAGAGGCACAGATACGCAGTATTTT.